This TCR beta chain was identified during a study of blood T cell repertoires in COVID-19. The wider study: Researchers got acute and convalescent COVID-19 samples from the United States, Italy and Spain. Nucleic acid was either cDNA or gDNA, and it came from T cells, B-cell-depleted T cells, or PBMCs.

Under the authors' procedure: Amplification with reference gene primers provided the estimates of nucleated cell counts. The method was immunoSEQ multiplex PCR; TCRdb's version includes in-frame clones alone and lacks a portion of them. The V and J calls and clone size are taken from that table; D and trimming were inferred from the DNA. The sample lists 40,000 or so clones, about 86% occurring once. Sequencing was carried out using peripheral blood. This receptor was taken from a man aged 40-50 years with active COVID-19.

DNA for the CDR3: TGTGCCTGGACCCGCCCGGGTGGCAGCATGGATTCACCCCTCCACTTT. Residues: CAWTRPGGSMDSPLHF. V is TRBV30 and J is TRBJ1-6; D not resolved. Trimming left V 4 bases short and J 8 bases short, with 21 bases between. From germline, CDR1 is GTSNPN and CDR2 SVGIG (reference sequence). The CDR3 has 16 residues. Full variable domain (rest looked up from reference TRBV30 and TRBJ1-6): SQTIHQWPATLVQPVGSPLSLECTVEGTSNPNLYWYRQAAGRGLQLLFYSVGIGQISSEVPQNLSASRPQDRQFILSSKKLLLSDSGFYLCAWTRPGGSMDSPLHFGNGTRLTVT.